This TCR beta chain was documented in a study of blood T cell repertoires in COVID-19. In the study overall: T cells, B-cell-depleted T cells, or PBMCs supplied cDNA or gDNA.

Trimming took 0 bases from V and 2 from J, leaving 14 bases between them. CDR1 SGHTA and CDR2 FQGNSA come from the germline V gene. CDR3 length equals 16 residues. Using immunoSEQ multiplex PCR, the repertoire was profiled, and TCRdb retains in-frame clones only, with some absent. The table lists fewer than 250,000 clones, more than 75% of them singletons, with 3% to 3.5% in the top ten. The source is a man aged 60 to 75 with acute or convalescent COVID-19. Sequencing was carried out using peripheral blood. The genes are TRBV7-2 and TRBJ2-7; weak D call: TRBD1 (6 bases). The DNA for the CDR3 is TGTGCCAGCAGCTTAGCGCGCAGGGGAAGGACCTACGAGCAGTACTTC. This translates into CASSLARRGRTYEQYF.